The 16 T cell receptor beta chains below come from one sample, sequenced in a study of blood T cell repertoires in COVID-19. Generated by immunoSEQ multiplex PCR, the TCRdb table keeps only in-frame clones and is missing some. The sample carries about 390,000 clones, 80% to 90% recorded once. Sequencing was carried out using peripheral blood. The receptors here all came from an older woman with COVID-19, enrolled during active disease.

The genes are TRBV7-2 and TRBJ2-5; 8 bases are a match to TRBD2. J gave up 5 bases and V 2 bases, and 7 bases lay outside the gene matches. CDR1 SGHTA and CDR2 FQGNSA come from the germline V gene. The CDR3 runs to 15 residues. The CDR3 DNA sequence: TGTGCCAGCAGCTTAAACGGGGGGGCCCGGGAGACCCAGTACTTC. This sequence encodes CASSLNGGARETQYF.

Details on this clone: Sequence at one end of the junction differs from germline and may be a read error. The chain joins TRBV25-1 to TRBJ1-5; D gene ambiguous. The CDR3 is made up of 13 amino acids. Looked up from germline, CDR1 is MGHDK and CDR2 is SYGVNS. The CDR3 DNA is TGTGCCAGCAGTGAGGGTAGCTATCAGCCCCAGCATTTT. Protein product: CASSEGSYQPQHF.

This sequence joins TRBV29-1 and TRBJ2-5; 8 nucleotides line up with TRBD1. Losses at the gene ends were 7 bases for V and 5 bases for J; bases not matched to a gene: 18. CDR3 length: 16 amino acids. Germline V gene lookup returns CDR1 SQVTM and CDR2 ANQGSEA. CDR3 amino acids: CSATYSGTGFAETQYF. Here the CDR3 DNA reads TGCAGCGCCACATACTCCGGGACAGGATTTGCGGAGACCCAGTACTTC.

This chain links TRBV7-2 with TRBJ2-1; 13 nucleotides align to TRBD2. Germline CDR1 reads SGHTA; CDR2 reads FQGNSA. J lost 8 bases, V lost 1 base, and 5 bases had no gene match. The CDR3 is 16 amino acids. CDR3 coding DNA: TGTGCCAGCAGCTTAGTAGGGACTAGCGGGGCTCATGAGCAGTTCTTC. It translates to CASSLVGTSGAHEQFF.

The chain uses TRBV18 and TRBJ1-4; a weak D match, TRBD1 (6 bases). CDR1 KGHSH and CDR2 LQKENI come from the germline V gene. Trimming took 2 bases from V and 6 from J, leaving 10 bases between them. This CDR3 comprises 14 residues. CDR3 sequence reads: CASSPWSGDEKLFF. The CDR3 bases are TGTGCCAGCTCACCATGGTCAGGGGATGAAAAACTGTTTTTT.

This clone was observed a handful of times. The V and J genes are TRBV5-1 and TRBJ2-7; unclear D gene. The CDR3 runs 14 residues. Per germline, CDR1 SGHRS and CDR2 YFSETQ. Trimming shortened V by 0 bases and J by 0 bases, and 7 bases separated the two germline ends. The DNA for the CDR3 is TGCGCCAGCAGCTTGGCCCCGAGCTCCTACGAGCAGTACTTC. Translating it yields CASSLAPSSYEQYF.

The rearrangement joins TRBV5-1 to TRBJ2-3, with D possibly being TRBD1 (5 bases). The V gene's germline CDR1 is SGHRS and CDR2 YFSETQ. The CDR3 is 16 residues long. The V gene lost 6 bases and the J gene lost 0 bases, with 17 bases spanning the gap. The CDR3 here is CASTQQDALSTDTQYF. The DNA of the CDR3 is TGCGCCAGCACCCAACAGGACGCACTAAGCACAGATACGCAGTATTTT.

This chain joins TRBV18 and TRBJ1-2; TRBD1 aligns across 8 bases. The CDR3 extends over 14 amino acids. V gave up 2 bases and J gave up 7 bases; unmatched junction bases: 6. Germline V lookup: CDR1 KGHSH, CDR2 LQKENI. CDR3 sequence: CASSPVGQGGGYTF. DNA for the CDR3: TGTGCCAGCTCACCAGTCGGACAGGGAGGTGGCTACACCTTC.

With respect to this clone: Different DNA sequences within this sample yield the same CDR3. This chain uses TRBV12-5 with TRBJ2-3, with 8 positions matching TRBD1. The CDR3 consists of 14 residues. V trimming: 1 base; J trimming: 4 bases; junction bases outside the gene matches: 1. Germline V gene data show CDR1 as LGHNT and CDR2 as FRNRAP. The CDR3 is CASGLGQGPDTQYF. CDR3 in DNA: TGTGCTAGTGGTTTGGGACAGGGGCCAGATACGCAGTATTTT.

This clone was found once. The chain links TRBV6-4 to TRBJ2-1; 9 positions agree with TRBD1. V lost 6 bases, J lost 1 base, and 4 bases stayed unmatched. Germline CDR1 MRHNA, CDR2 SNTAGT. The CDR3 contains 15 residues. The CDR3 protein is CASSTGQGSYNEQFF. Written as DNA, the CDR3 is TGTGCCAGCAGCACAGGACAGGGGTCCTACAATGAGCAGTTCTTC.

The chain links TRBV27 to TRBJ2-3; D may be TRBD2 (5 bases). V dropped 6 bases and J dropped 2 bases, with 9 bases sitting between them. The CDR3 contains 13 residues. Germline V gene data show CDR1 as MNHEY and CDR2 as SMNVEV (reference sequence). CDR3 loop: CASRSGSTDTQYF. DNA for the CDR3: TGTGCCAGCAGAAGCGGCTCCACAGATACGCAGTATTTT.

The rearrangement links TRBV7-8 to TRBJ1-5; D possibly corresponds to TRBD1 (5 bases). From germline, CDR1 is SGHVS and CDR2 FQNEAQ. V shed 1 base and J shed 2 bases, with 9 bases lying between them. The CDR3 has 15 amino acids. The CDR3 DNA sequence: TGTGCCAGCAGCTTAGGTGCACAGGGCAATCAGCCCCAGCATTTT. It is translated as CASSLGAQGNQPQHF.

About this clone: One end of the junction fails to match germline, which may point to a read error. The V and J genes are TRBV7-7 and TRBJ2-1, with 9 bases that match TRBD1. This CDR3 comprises 17 residues. Germline V gene sequence: CDR1 SSHAT, CDR2 FNYEAQ (reference sequence). This CDR3 reads CASSLGGQGGSYNEQFF. CDR3 bases: TGTGCTAGCAGCTTAGGGGGACAGGGAGGCTCCTACAATGAGCAGTTCTTC.

This chain joins TRBV5-4 and TRBJ2-7; 9 nucleotides match TRBD2. V was pared by 4 bases and J by 2 bases, with 7 bases of the junction left unmatched. The CDR3 is 15 amino acids. Germline V gene data show CDR1 as SGHNT and CDR2 as YYREEE (reference sequence). CDR3 region: CASSTASGGTYEQYF. The CDR3, as DNA: TGTGCCAGCAGCACCGCCAGCGGGGGGACCTACGAGCAGTACTTC.

This chain uses TRBV5-5 with TRBJ2-1, with D possibly TRBD2 on 6 matching bases. There are 16 residues in the CDR3. V lost 0 bases and J 4 bases, leaving 14 bases between the germline ends. In germline, CDR1 is SGHKS, CDR2 YYEKEE (reference sequence). The CDR3 is CASSLDSGGDYNEQFF. CDR3 coding DNA: TGTGCCAGCAGCTTGGATTCCGGGGGTGATTACAATGAGCAGTTCTTC.

The gene calls are TRBV19 and TRBJ1-1, with 8 bases aligning to TRBD1. V lost 7 bases and J lost 5; bases outside the gene matches: 9. This CDR3 is built from 14 residues. CDR1 and CDR2 from the germline V gene are LNHDA and SQIVND (reference sequence). The CDR3 bases are TGTGCCAGTATCCGTGACAGGGGTAGGACTGAAGCTTTCTTT. As protein: CASIRDRGRTEAFF.